The TCR beta chain described here comes from a study of PD-1 blockade in classical Hodgkin lymphoma. The study's findings and limits: Patients who initiated nivolumab within 1 year of ASCT were excluded. Complete responders possessed baseline diversity comparable to newly diagnosed patients.

Each patient relapsed following autologous stem cell transplantation, and prior brentuximab vedotin exposure differed. As concerns this clone: The antigen is undetermined.

TCRdb's table, derived via immunoSEQ multiplex PCR, lists solely in-frame clones and lacks some. This table has about 62,000 clones, approximately 88% appearing once. Germline CDR1 is SGHAT and CDR2 is FQDESV (reference sequence). The CDR3 spans 13 residues. With 7 bases clipped from V and 8 bases from J, the junction kept 7 bases outside the gene matches. The source was peripheral blood mononuclear cells (PBMCs), collected at baseline. The rearrangement links TRBV11-1 to TRBJ2-1; TRBD2 matches 8 bases. The sequence was collected from a human donor with classical Hodgkin lymphoma. The CDR3 DNA is TGTGCCAGCACTAGCGGGTTGTTAGATGAGCAGTTCTTC. It codes for CASTSGLLDEQFF. Using reference TRBV11-1 and TRBJ2-1 for the parts outside the CDR3, the full variable domain is EAEVAQSPRYKITEKSQAVAFWCDPISGHATLYWYRQILGQGPELLVQFQDESVVDDSQLPKDRFSAERLKGVDSTLKIQPAELGDSAMYLCASTSGLLDEQFFGPGTRLTVL.